What follows describes a single T cell receptor (beta chain). What it binds is not known. The sample originates from a study of CD8+CD57+ T cells in acquired aplastic anemia. About the study: The study obtained 11 million or so reads on average for CD4+ cells from healthy donors. Study conclusions and caveats: No significant patient-versus-control difference appeared in CD8+ Simpson's diversity. Patients and controls were found to share approximately 31 CD8+ CDR3 sequences.

Looked up from germline, CDR1 is ENHRY and CDR2 is SYGVKD. The CDR3 runs to 13 residues. V lost 10 bases to trimming and J lost 2 bases, with 15 bases between them. Genomic DNA constituted the template upon which TCR beta VDJ and CDR3 profiling was performed. TCRdb reprocessed the reads with MiXCR, giving one entry per CDR3 protein. The sample has more than 100,000 distinct CDR3 sequences; more than 35% are singletons. The chain uses TRBV10-3 and TRBJ2-7; D is undetermined. This TCR came from a human donor in good health, serving as a control. The sample consisted of sorted CD4+, CD8+, or CD8+CD57+ T cells (not recorded which) from PBMCs. DNA of the CDR3: TGTGCCAGCAGATCCCGGGTCGCCTACGAGCAGTACTTC. Its protein is CASRSRVAYEQYF.